This TCR beta chain was recovered during a study of OX40 agonist ivuxolimab in advanced cancers. Study summary: Dose-escalation patients' cancers were hepatocellular carcinoma, melanoma, renal cell or head and neck cancer.

Study-level points and caveats: Among T cells, CD8+ cells averaged more expanded clones than CD4+ cells. In the 0.1-3.0 mg/kg groups, partial responders showed among the lowest expansion.

Sequencing used immunoSEQ multiplex PCR; TCRdb keeps in-frame clones, though not all of them. The data hold about 54,000 clones, with 80% to 95% observed a single time. On this clone itself: Its matching antigen is unknown.

This CDR3 is 16 amino acids long. In germline, CDR1 is LNHDA, CDR2 SQIVND (reference sequence). The trim removed 7 bases at V and 2 bases at J, leaving 12 bases unmatched. Sequencing was performed on CD4+ or CD8+ T cells sorted from blood, taken in a trial of the OX40 agonist ivuxolimab. This receptor was taken from an adult with an advanced solid tumor such as melanoma, head and neck, liver or kidney cancer. The V and J genes are TRBV19 and TRBJ1-1; 8 bases are a match to TRBD1. The CDR3 region has the DNA TGTGCCAGTATCCTCAGCTCCAGGGGGCATAACACTGAAGCTTTCTTT. As protein: CASILSSRGHNTEAFF.